The 20 T cell receptor beta chains presented below share a single source sample, sequenced in a study of blood T cell repertoires in COVID-19. Assay used: immunoSEQ multiplex PCR; TCRdb lists only in-frame clones, some missing. The data contain about 200,000 clones, around 83% of them seen just once; the ten biggest clones take up approximately 25%. Sequencing was done on a sample of PBMCs or T cells enriched from blood (not recorded which). Receptor source: a woman aged 35 to 49 in a cohort exposed to, infected with or recovered from COVID-19 (not recorded which).

This clone was found a few times. The chain joins TRBV2 to TRBJ1-4; perhaps TRBD1 as D (5 bases). Trimming cost V 6 bases and J 3 bases, with 8 bases left between them. Germline CDR1 and CDR2: SNHLY and FYNNEI. This CDR3 spans 13 amino acids. Here the CDR3 reads CASRGLPNEKLFF. The CDR3 DNA follows: TGTGCCAGCAGGGGGCTCCCTAATGAAAAACTGTTTTTT.

The rearrangement uses TRBV6-5 and TRBJ2-3, with a weak D call TRBD2 (6 bases). V lost 8 bases, J lost 2 bases, and 17 bases lay in between. Germline V gene data show CDR1 as MNHEY and CDR2 as SVGAGI. The CDR3 covers 15 residues. CDR3 nucleotide sequence: TGTGCCAGCTTGGGTGGGGGGATTCTCACAGATACGCAGTATTTT. Residues: CASLGGGILTDTQYF.

V usage is TRBV27 and J usage is TRBJ1-4, with D perhaps matching TRBD1 (5 bases). The V and J ends lost 3 bases and 0 bases respectively, with 8 bases between them. The CDR3 sequence is 15 residues long. CDR1 MNHEY and CDR2 SMNVEV come from the germline V gene (reference sequence). CDR3: CASSFLGATNEKLFF. Here the CDR3 DNA reads TGTGCCAGCAGTTTCCTAGGGGCAACTAATGAAAAACTGTTTTTT.

The chain uses TRBV29-1 and TRBJ1-2; D is perhaps TRBD1 (5 bases). V was shortened by 5 bases and J by 4 bases, with 11 bases between the two germline ends. Germline lookup yields CDR1 SQVTM and CDR2 ANQGSEA. This CDR3 comprises 12 residues. The CDR3 DNA reads TGCAGCGTTTACGGACATCTCTATGGCTACACCTTC. It encodes CSVYGHLYGYTF.

The chain links TRBV11-2 to TRBJ1-2, with 8 bases identical to TRBD1. From germline, CDR1 is SGHAT and CDR2 FQNNGV. Unmatched junction bases numbered 15, after V lost 5 bases and J lost 7 bases. This CDR3 comprises 16 residues. DNA for the CDR3: TGTGCCAGCAGCCTAGGGACAGGCCCGAGGGACGCTGGCTACACCTTC. Its protein is CASSLGTGPRDAGYTF. The variable domain in full, with the rest retrieved from reference TRBV11-2 and TRBJ1-2, is EAGVAQSPRYKIIEKRQSVAFWCNPISGHATLYWYQQILGQGPKLLIQFQNNGVVDDSQLPKDRFSAERLKGVDSTLKIQPAKLEDSAVYLCASSLGTGPRDAGYTFGSGTRLTVV.

The J gene is TRBJ1-2, the V gene TRBV5-4, with D possibly TRBD1 on 6 matching bases. Per the germline V gene, CDR1 is SGHNT and CDR2 is YYREEE (reference sequence). The CDR3 sequence is 15 residues long. The ends were cut back, 3 bases at V and 1 base at J, with 13 bases in the middle. CDR3 sequence: CASSSGQSDNYGYTF. CDR3 in DNA: TGTGCCAGCAGCTCCGGACAGAGCGATAACTATGGCTACACCTTC. Looking up the rest from reference TRBV5-4 and TRBJ1-2 gives the full variable domain: ETGVTQSPTHLIKTRGQQVTLRCSSQSGHNTVSWYQQALGQGPQFIFQYYREEENGRGNFPPRFSGLQFPNYSSELNVNALELDDSALYLCASSSGQSDNYGYTFGSGTRLTVV.

The chain is built from TRBV7-9 and TRBJ1-2; 7 bases map to TRBD1. Germline CDR1 is SEHNR and CDR2 is FQNEAQ (reference sequence). The CDR3 is 17 amino acids. J was trimmed by 2 bases and V by 5 bases; bases with no gene match: 14. CDR3 coding DNA: TGTGCCAGCAGCCCTTGGGTCCGACAGGGCGACAACTATGGCTACACCTTC. Translated: CASSPWVRQGDNYGYTF.

The chain is built from TRBV2 and TRBJ1-3; D ambiguous. The germline V gene has CDR1 SNHLY and CDR2 FYNNEI. This CDR3 comprises 16 residues. Trimming removed 0 bases from V and 2 bases from J, with 11 bases in between. The CDR3 coding sequence is TGTGCCAGCAGTGAAGCGGAAAGTCGGGCTGGAAACACCATATATTTT. It is translated as CASSEAESRAGNTIYF.

Many counts were recorded for this clone. An end of the junction differs from the germline gene, which may be a read error. The rearrangement links TRBV6-1 to TRBJ1-3; the D is unclear. The CDR3 runs 11 residues. Germline-derived CDR1 and CDR2 are MNHNS and SASEGT. CDR3 loop: CASSERSKLSF. The CDR3 bases are TGTGCCAGCAGTGAACGGTCGAAGCTAAGTTTT.

J is TRBJ1-4 and V is TRBV3-1 (or the pseudogene TRBV3-2); 7 bases match TRBD1. Unmatched junction bases numbered 4, after V lost 5 bases and J lost 4 bases. Germline-derived CDR1 and CDR2 are LGHDT and YNNKEL (reference sequence). The CDR3 spans 14 residues. The CDR3 here is CASSSGQSNEKLFF. DNA of the CDR3: TGTGCCAGCAGCTCGGGACAGAGTAATGAAAAACTGTTTTTT.

The chain couples TRBV5-3 to TRBJ2-5; D might be TRBD2 (5 bases). TRBV5-3 is an ORF, and what it does is uncertain. Trimming shortened V by 0 bases and J by 1 base, and 10 bases separated the two germline ends. The CDR3 extends over 15 amino acids. The CDR3 DNA reads as TGTGCCAGAAGCTTGGTTAAGCGGCCCCAAGAGACCCAGTACTTC. Translation: CARSLVKRPQETQYF.

The chain recombines TRBV7-8 with TRBJ2-1; D gene unclear. Trimming cost V 5 bases and J 2 bases, with 10 bases left between them. Germline CDR1 SGHVS, CDR2 FQNEAQ. The CDR3 consists of 14 residues. The CDR3: CASSIKRAYNEQFF. The CDR3 nucleotides are TGTGCCAGCAGCATAAAAAGAGCCTACAATGAGCAGTTCTTC.

This chain connects TRBV7-9 to TRBJ2-3, with TRBD2 matching 12 bases. Germline CDR1 reads SEHNR; CDR2 reads FQNEAQ (reference sequence). The trim removed 4 bases at V and 0 bases at J, leaving 5 bases unmatched. The CDR3 is 17 residues long. The DNA of the CDR3 is TGTGCCAGCAGCTCGGGACTAGCGGGCACTAGCACAGATACGCAGTATTTT. Translation gives CASSSGLAGTSTDTQYF.

This sequence joins TRBV25-1 and TRBJ2-5; the match to TRBD2 covers 10 bases. The ends lost 7 bases at V and 0 bases at J; junction bases unmatched: 8. The CDR3 is 16 amino acids. The germline CDR1 and CDR2 sequences are MGHDK and SYGVNS. The CDR3 DNA reads as TGTGCCAGCATTCCAGAAGGACTAGCGGACCAAGAGACCCAGTACTTC. Translation gives CASIPEGLADQETQYF.

The chain is built from TRBV5-1 and TRBJ2-3; perhaps TRBD2 as D (6 bases). Per germline, CDR1 SGHRS and CDR2 YFSETQ. Trimming took 3 bases from V and 1 from J, leaving 12 bases between them. The CDR3 is made up of 15 amino acids. The CDR3 spells CASSWGLLGTDTQYF. For the CDR3, the DNA is TGCGCCAGCAGCTGGGGACTCCTAGGCACAGATACGCAGTATTTT.

This clone has more than one count but fewer than ten. This chain links TRBV4-2 with TRBJ2-3; TRBD1 matches at 11 bases. CDR3 length: 16 amino acids. In germline, CDR1 is LGHNA, CDR2 YNFKEQ. V trimming: 3 bases; J trimming: 4 bases; junction bases outside the gene matches: 6. CDR3 residues: CASSQPPGQGADTQYF. The CDR3 DNA reads TGTGCCAGCAGCCAGCCACCGGGACAGGGGGCAGATACGCAGTATTTT.

The chain carries TRBV19 and TRBJ1-4; TRBD1 matches at 7 bases. This CDR3 region has 16 residues. The V gene's germline CDR1 is LNHDA and CDR2 SQIVND (reference sequence). Trimming at V came to 9 bases and at J to 2 bases, leaving 12 bases not matched to a gene. For the CDR3, the DNA is TGTGCCAGCCAGAGACAGGGAGACTATACTAATGAAAAACTGTTTTTT. Translated: CASQRQGDYTNEKLFF.

The chain joins TRBV6-5 to TRBJ1-2; 11 bases are shared with TRBD1. CDR1 MNHEY and CDR2 SVGAGI come from the germline V gene. Trimming took 7 bases from V and 8 from J; bases not matched to a gene: 6. The CDR3 spans 13 residues. In DNA form, the CDR3 reads TGTGCCAGCATCGGACAGGGGGCGCCGGGCTACACCTTC. Its protein is CASIGQGAPGYTF.

This chain connects TRBV28 to TRBJ1-2; D might be TRBD1 (5 bases). CDR1 is MDHEN, CDR2 SYDVKM, per germline. The V and J ends lost 2 bases and 6 bases respectively, with 7 bases between them. The CDR3 consists of 12 residues. The CDR3 sequence is CASSLPGHGYTF. CDR3 nucleotide sequence: TGTGCCAGCAGTTTACCAGGGCATGGCTACACCTTC.

This clone was observed a few times. This chain joins TRBV7-9 and TRBJ1-1; D gene unclear. Germline assignment: CDR1 SEHNR and CDR2 FQNEAQ (reference sequence). The CDR3 sequence is 12 residues long. V was pared by 5 bases and J by 4 bases, with 8 bases between. The CDR3 spells CASSPEGTEAFF. Here the CDR3 DNA reads TGTGCCAGCAGCCCCGAGGGCACTGAAGCTTTCTTT.